The TCR beta chain described here comes from a study of shared T cell receptors in the human thymus. The CDR3 is made up of 14 amino acids. CDR1 and CDR2 from the germline V gene are SGHAT and FQNNGV. Losses at the gene ends were 4 bases for V and 4 bases for J; bases not matched to a gene: 6. Profiling relied on immunoSEQ multiplex PCR, and the TCRdb table lists in-frame clones only, not all of them. The sample yields about 660,000 clones, 70% to 90% seen once. This clone was counted a single time. This sample also appeared in a second study, on human thymus T cells. That source notes: Among the donors, all were healthy Finnish infants having corrective surgery for congenital heart defects. The study used thymus tissue resected during corrective heart surgery. A high degree of thymic repertoire overlap among unrelated individuals was reported in related research.

The material sequenced was thymocytes. The receptor comes from a boy in the first two years of life with a congenital heart defect. The genes are TRBV11-2 and TRBJ2-5; 7 nucleotides line up with TRBD1. CDR3 bases: TGTGCCAGCAGCTCCGGACAGGTTGGAGAGACCCAGTACTTC. It codes for CASSSGQVGETQYF. Drawing the rest from reference TRBV11-2 and TRBJ2-5, the complete variable domain is EAGVAQSPRYKIIEKRQSVAFWCNPISGHATLYWYQQILGQGPKLLIQFQNNGVVDDSQLPKDRFSAERLKGVDSTLKIQPAKLEDSAVYLCASSSGQVGETQYFGPGTRLLVL.